Listed here are 8 T cell receptor beta chains from one sample, sequenced in a study of cytomegalovirus exposure and HLA in healthy donors (dated by TCRdb to between 2016 and 2019). Library generation was performed with the immunoSEQ multiplex PCR assay. The multiplex PCR relied on a mix of 60 forward primers for TCR Vbeta segments and 13 reverse primers for TCR Jbeta segments. In its TCRdb copy, this immuneACCESS table keeps in-frame sequences only and misses some clones. Where compared with another copy, unresolved V genes explain less than half of these, and the others have no known cause. Present in this sample are roughly 190,000 clones, about 85% of which were seen just once. The ten biggest clones cover roughly 1.6% of the sample. The sample taken for sequencing was PBMCs. These receptors came from a woman between 45 and 60 years old in good health and CMV-seronegative.

There are a few counts of this clone. The rearrangement uses TRBV6-5 and TRBJ1-1, with a weak D call TRBD1 (6 bases). Trimming cost V 0 bases and J 8 bases, with 7 bases left between them. The germline V gene has CDR1 MNHEY and CDR2 SVGAGI. This CDR3 has 12 amino acids. The CDR3 nucleotides are TGTGCCAGCAGTTACTCGACAGGCGAAGCTTTCTTT. It encodes CASSYSTGEAFF.

This clone was picked up a small number of times. The CDR3 sequence: CASSMGDRGGNQPQHF. CDR3 nucleotide sequence: TGTGCCAGTAGTATGGGGGACAGAGGGGGCAATCAGCCCCAGCATTTT. The J gene is TRBJ1-5, the V gene TRBV19; 7 nucleotides match TRBD1. Germline CDR1 reads LNHDA; CDR2 reads SQIVND (reference sequence). The CDR3 loop spans 16 amino acids. V lost 3 bases and J lost 2; bases outside the gene matches: 7.

The CDR3 loop is CASSRRGGPNTGELFF. CDR3 nucleotides: TGTGCCAGTAGTAGACGGGGGGGACCGAACACCGGGGAGCTGTTTTTT. The chain carries TRBV19 and TRBJ2-2; 8 nucleotides align to TRBD2. CDR3 size: 16 residues. In germline, CDR1 is LNHDA, CDR2 SQIVND (reference sequence). The ends lost 4 bases at V and 0 bases at J; junction bases unmatched: 4.

V is TRBV9 and J is TRBJ2-2, with a possible D match to TRBD2 (7 bases). V was clipped by 3 bases and J by 6 bases, with 9 bases between them. This CDR3 region has 13 residues. Germline loops: CDR1 SGDLS, CDR2 YYNGEE. The CDR3 nucleotides read TGTGCCAGCAGCGAGGGGGGGTCCGGGGAGCTGTTTTTT. It codes for CASSEGGSGELFF.

This chain links TRBV5-4 with TRBJ1-3; no clear D. This CDR3 comprises 17 residues. CDR1 and CDR2 (germline): SGHNT, YYREEE (reference sequence). Trimming stripped 4 bases from V and 4 bases from J, with 21 bases between. The CDR3 bases are TGTGCCAGCAGCGCCGGAGGATTATTCAAGAGCGGAAACACCATATATTTT. Amino acids: CASSAGGLFKSGNTIYF.

The V call is TRBV27, the J call TRBJ1-6; the D gene is possibly TRBD1 (5 bases). This CDR3 spans 14 amino acids. CDR1 is MNHEY and CDR2 is SMNVEV in the germline V gene (reference sequence). V shed 8 bases and J shed 9 bases, with 17 bases lying between them. The CDR3 loop reads CASGPGRVRSPLHF. In DNA form, the CDR3 reads TGTGCCAGCGGACCGGGCAGGGTCCGTTCACCCCTCCACTTT.

The chain joins TRBV9 to TRBJ2-2; 9 bases map to TRBD2. The CDR3 is 19 amino acids. Germline values: CDR1 SGDLS, CDR2 YYNGEE. After removal of 1 base from V and 0 bases from J, the junction contained 10 bases not matched to a gene. Written as DNA, the CDR3 is TGTGCCAGCAGCGTACTAGCGGGGAGCAGAGGGGCGAACACCGGGGAGCTGTTTTTT. It specifies CASSVLAGSRGANTGELFF.

Points on this clone: The same CDR3 is also encoded by other DNA sequences in this sample. The chain has TRBV4-3 and TRBJ2-2; 13 nucleotides agree with TRBD2. CDR3 length: 16 amino acids. Looked up from germline, CDR1 is LGHNA and CDR2 is YSLEER. Losses at the gene ends were 1 base for V and 4 bases for J; bases not matched to a gene: 0. CDR3 nucleotides: TGCGCCAGCAGCCAAGGACTAGCGGGAGGCACCGGGGAGCTGTTTTTT. Translated, it gives CASSQGLAGGTGELFF.